The 22 T cell receptor beta chains below all came from one sample that was sequenced in a study of cytomegalovirus exposure and HLA in healthy donors. Generated by immunoSEQ multiplex PCR, the TCRdb table keeps only in-frame clones and is missing some. The sample gives tens of thousands of clones, 95% to 96% of which show up once; approximately 1% is in the top ten. The specimen sequenced was PBMCs. The receptors were sampled from a man between 18 and 29 years old in good health and CMV-seronegative.

The chain is built from TRBV7-2 and TRBJ2-5; D is perhaps TRBD2 (5 bases). This CDR3 has 13 amino acids. V dropped 4 bases and J dropped 3 bases, with 9 bases sitting between them. CDR1 is SGHTA, CDR2 FQGNSA, per germline. In nucleotides, the CDR3 is TGTGCCAGCAGCTCTCTCGGGAAAGAGACCCAGTACTTC. It specifies CASSSLGKETQYF.

The chain joins TRBV4-1 to TRBJ1-2, with 10 bases lining up with TRBD1. This CDR3 is 15 amino acids long. Per the germline V gene, CDR1 is MGHRA and CDR2 is YSYEKL. J lost 4 bases, V lost 3 bases, and 5 bases had no gene match. CDR3 loop: CASSHPGDRGYGYTF. For the CDR3, the DNA is TGCGCCAGCAGCCACCCCGGGGACAGGGGCTATGGCTACACCTTC.

The CDR3 DNA follows: TGTGCCAGCAGAATTAGCGGACTGCGCACAGATACGCAGTATTTT. Translation gives CASRISGLRTDTQYF. This chain joins TRBV27 and TRBJ2-3; the D gene is possibly TRBD2 (6 bases). This CDR3 spans 15 amino acids. V lost 6 bases and J 1 base, leaving 14 bases between the germline ends. The germline V gene encodes CDR1 MNHEY and CDR2 SMNVEV (reference sequence).

This chain joins TRBV11-2 and TRBJ2-1; 15 bases agree with TRBD2. This CDR3 spans 16 amino acids. The trim removed 6 bases at V and 7 bases at J, leaving 7 bases unmatched. Looked up from germline, CDR1 is SGHAT and CDR2 is FQNNGV. The CDR3 coding sequence is TGTGCCAGCAGTAAGGGGGGACTAGCGGGAGGAAATGAGCAGTTCTTC. This encodes CASSKGGLAGGNEQFF.

The V and J genes are TRBV10-1 and TRBJ2-1, with a weak D call TRBD1 (6 bases). Deletions cut 2 bases from V and 9 bases from J, with 17 bases between. This CDR3 has 15 amino acids. CDR1 WNHNN and CDR2 SYGVQD come from the germline V gene (reference sequence). The CDR3 here is CASSEDRYPPGEQFF. DNA of the CDR3: TGCGCCAGCAGTGAGGACAGGTATCCCCCTGGTGAGCAGTTCTTC.

The chain links TRBV9 to TRBJ2-3, with a tentative D call TRBD2 (5 bases). The V gene's germline CDR1 is SGDLS and CDR2 YYNGEE. The length of the CDR3 is 13 residues. Trimming stripped 3 bases from V and 3 bases from J, with 8 bases between. The CDR3 is CASSGTDTDTQYF. CDR3 coding DNA: TGTGCCAGCAGCGGGACTGATACAGATACGCAGTATTTT.

V and J are TRBV6-1 and TRBJ2-3; TRBD1 matches 9 bases. This CDR3 spans 14 amino acids. V shed 7 bases and J 6 bases; nucleotides not matched to a gene: 8. Germline CDR1 reads MNHNS; CDR2 reads SASEGT. Written as DNA, the CDR3 is TGTGCCAGCACTCCAGGACAGGGGACGGATACGCAGTATTTT. This translates into CASTPGQGTDTQYF.

The chain recombines TRBV18 with TRBJ2-1; TRBD2 aligns across 8 bases. With V trimmed by 8 bases and J by 6 bases, 12 bases remained unmatched. The germline CDR1 and CDR2 sequences are KGHSH and LQKENI. The CDR3 totals 15 residues. As DNA, the CDR3 is TGTGCCAGCAGGATATCTAGCGGGCGAACCAATGAGCAGTTCTTC. This translates into CASRISSGRTNEQFF.

The chain uses TRBV9 and TRBJ2-5; 8 bases match TRBD2. Germline CDR1 reads SGDLS; CDR2 reads YYNGEE. This CDR3 is built from 15 residues. Trimming at V came to 1 base and at J to 5 bases, leaving 7 bases not matched to a gene. CDR3 coding DNA: TGTGCCAGCAGCGTAAATACGGGAGGGGGGGAGACCCAGTACTTC. The encoded protein is CASSVNTGGGETQYF.

The chain carries TRBV18 and TRBJ1-5; 8 nucleotides agree with TRBD1. This CDR3 has 15 residues. The V gene end was trimmed by 6 bases and the J gene end by 6 bases; junction bases not matched to a gene: 10. Germline V CDR1 and CDR2: KGHSH, LQKENI. The CDR3 here is CASSPALGQGQPQHF. The CDR3 nucleotides read TGTGCCAGCTCGCCAGCCCTAGGACAGGGTCAGCCCCAGCATTTT.

The V gene is TRBV2, the J gene TRBJ2-1; tentatively, D is TRBD1 (5 bases). The CDR3 has 14 residues. V lost 3 bases, J lost 10 bases, and 16 bases lay in between. The germline gives CDR1 SNHLY, CDR2 FYNNEI. CDR3 sequence (DNA): TGTGCCAGCAGTGAGGGTTGGGGCCCAGAAGAGCAGTTCTTC. It codes for CASSEGWGPEEQFF.

The chain joins TRBV2 to TRBJ1-2; 10 bases line up with TRBD1. The CDR3 is 14 amino acids. After removal of 5 bases from V and 8 bases from J, the junction contained 8 bases not matched to a gene. Germline V gene sequence: CDR1 SNHLY, CDR2 FYNNEI. The CDR3 sequence: CASSTRGTGEGYTF. The CDR3 DNA sequence: TGTGCCAGCAGTACCCGCGGGACAGGGGAAGGCTACACCTTC.

V and J are TRBV5-1 and TRBJ2-7; D perhaps matches TRBD2 (7 bases). This CDR3 region has 12 residues. CDR1 SGHRS and CDR2 YFSETQ come from the germline V gene. V shed 4 bases and J shed 6 bases, with 11 bases lying between them. CDR3 in amino acids: CASSEGEGEQYF. The CDR3 coding sequence is TGCGCCAGCAGCGAGGGGGAGGGCGAGCAGTACTTC.

The rearrangement joins TRBV5-1 to TRBJ1-4; possibly TRBD1 for D (5 bases). This CDR3 spans 15 amino acids. Trimming shortened V by 4 bases and J by 4 bases, and 14 bases separated the two germline ends. Per germline, CDR1 SGHRS and CDR2 YFSETQ. The DNA for the CDR3 is TGCGCCAGCAGCCCCAGGGTGCAGGATAATGAAAAACTGTTTTTT. As protein: CASSPRVQDNEKLFF.

This chain links TRBV4-1 with TRBJ2-2, with 7 bases aligning to TRBD2. Trimming cost V 1 base and J 1 base; bases outside gene matches: 0. Per germline, CDR1 MGHRA and CDR2 YSYEKL. CDR3 length: 15 residues. As DNA, the CDR3 is TGCGCCAGCAGCCAAGCGGGAGGGAACACCGGGGAGCTGTTTTTT. This encodes CASSQAGGNTGELFF.

This chain joins TRBV19 and TRBJ1-4; 7 bases are shared with TRBD1. The junction had 6 bases not matched to a gene; V was cut back by 7 bases and J by 7 bases. Germline V CDR1 and CDR2: LNHDA, SQIVND (reference sequence). The CDR3 sequence is 13 residues long. CDR3 in amino acids: CASKDRNIEKLFF. The CDR3 region has the DNA TGTGCCAGTAAGGACAGGAATATTGAAAAACTGTTTTTT.

The CDR3: CASSQTGGSYEQYF. The CDR3 coding sequence is TGTGCCAGTAGCCAGACAGGGGGATCCTACGAGCAGTACTTC. The chain uses TRBV19 and TRBJ2-7, with 9 bases matching TRBD1. This CDR3 is built from 14 residues. With 6 bases clipped from V and 1 base from J, the junction kept 4 bases outside the gene matches. Germline V gene data show CDR1 as LNHDA and CDR2 as SQIVND (reference sequence).

The chain carries TRBV4-1 and TRBJ2-3; D gene uncertain. This CDR3 spans 12 amino acids. Per the germline V gene, CDR1 is MGHRA and CDR2 is YSYEKL. Trimming removed 5 bases at V and 0 bases at J, with 3 bases between. CDR3 sequence: CASSYSTDTQYF. CDR3 sequence (DNA): TGCGCCAGCAGCTATAGCACAGATACGCAGTATTTT.

J is TRBJ2-7 and V is TRBV5-1; D is undetermined. This CDR3 contains 11 residues. In germline, CDR1 is SGHRS, CDR2 YFSETQ. V gave up 2 bases and J gave up 5 bases, with 5 bases separating them. CDR3 sequence: CASSFDNEQYF. Written as DNA, the CDR3 is TGCGCCAGCAGCTTTGACAACGAGCAGTACTTC.

The gene calls are TRBV19 and TRBJ2-7, with 7 bases lining up with TRBD1. Germline V gene sequence: CDR1 LNHDA, CDR2 SQIVND (reference sequence). The CDR3 spans 16 residues. Trimming cost V 5 bases and J 2 bases; bases outside gene matches: 12. DNA for the CDR3: TGTGCCAGTAGTTCACAAAGGACAGGAAAAACCTACGAGCAGTACTTC. It translates to CASSSQRTGKTYEQYF. Together with reference TRBV19 and TRBJ2-7, the CDR3 gives the full variable domain: DGGITQSPKYLFRKEGQNVTLSCEQNLNHDAMYWYRQDPGQGLRLIYYSQIVNDFQKGDIAEGYSVSREKKESFPLTVTSAQKNPTAFYLCASSSQRTGKTYEQYFGPGTRLTVT.

This chain links TRBV4-1 with TRBJ2-7; D possibly corresponds to TRBD2 (7 bases). Germline V gene data show CDR1 as MGHRA and CDR2 as YSYEKL. Trimming removed 0 bases at V and 2 bases at J, with 23 bases between. The CDR3 totals 19 residues. CDR3 in DNA: TGCGCCAGCAGCCAAGAAAGAAGAAGAGCGGGACATCCGACCTACGAGCAGTACTTC. Translated: CASSQERRRAGHPTYEQYF.

This chain uses TRBV7-9 with TRBJ2-1, with D unresolved. Germline assignment: CDR1 SEHNR and CDR2 FQNEAQ (reference sequence). V shed 5 bases and J shed 9 bases, with 11 bases lying between them. The CDR3 contains 12 residues. The CDR3 sequence is CASSHSLGEQFF. In nucleotides, the CDR3 is TGTGCCAGCAGCCACAGTTTAGGTGAGCAGTTCTTC.